Following are 18 T cell receptor beta chains from one sample sequenced in a study of cytomegalovirus exposure and HLA in healthy donors. Researchers ran the PCR with 60 Vbeta and 13 Jbeta primers. Measured with immunoSEQ multiplex PCR; TCRdb has only the in-frame clones, and not every one. The table shows 150,000 or so clones, with about 80% occurring only once. The sample consisted of PBMCs. The source is a woman aged 40 to 50 in good health and CMV-seronegative.

This clone was recorded only once. The V call is TRBV10-3, the J call TRBJ2-1; 7 bases are shared with TRBD2. V was clipped by 4 bases and J by 3 bases; unmatched bases: 3. The germline V gene has CDR1 ENHRY and CDR2 SYGVKD. This CDR3 is built from 14 residues. DNA of the CDR3: TGTGCCATCAGTGCCGGGACTAACTACAATGAGCAGTTCTTC. It specifies CAISAGTNYNEQFF.

V gene TRBV5-1 combines with J gene TRBJ1-4; D is uncertain. V lost 4 bases and J lost 13, with 20 bases in between. The germline CDR1 and CDR2 sequences are SGHRS and YFSETQ. CDR3 length: 14 amino acids. CDR3 protein: CASSEERPDVGLFF. In nucleotides, the CDR3 is TGCGCCAGCAGCGAAGAGAGGCCAGACGTGGGACTGTTTTTT. The full variable domain, with the rest looked up from reference TRBV5-1 and TRBJ1-4, is KAGVTQTPRYLIKTRGQQVTLSCSPISGHRSVSWYQQTPGQGLQFLFEYFSETQRNKGNFPGRFSGRQFSNSRSEMNVSTLELGDSALYLCASSEERPDVGLFFGSGTQLSVL.

This chain connects TRBV6-6 to TRBJ2-7; D is uncertain. Germline CDR1 is MNHNY and CDR2 is SVGAGI (reference sequence). There are 12 residues in the CDR3. V lost 8 bases, J lost 3 bases, and 11 bases lay in between. The CDR3 DNA reads TGTGCCAGCGGCGACACGAACTACGAGCAGTACTTC. It yields the protein CASGDTNYEQYF.

The chain recombines TRBV6-5 with TRBJ1-5, with TRBD1 matching 7 bases. CDR1 and CDR2 (germline): MNHEY, SVGAGI. CDR3 length: 14 residues. The J segment lost 4 bases and the V segment lost 7 bases, leaving 7 bases of the junction unmatched. This CDR3 is CASNPDRANQPQHF. CDR3 bases: TGTGCCAGCAACCCAGACAGGGCTAATCAGCCCCAGCATTTT.

This chain connects TRBV27 to TRBJ2-5; D gene unclear. The CDR3 has 13 residues. The V and J ends lost 6 bases and 9 bases respectively, with 17 bases between them. The germline CDR1 and CDR2 sequences are MNHEY and SMNVEV (reference sequence). The CDR3 is CASSTRIRTSQYF. DNA for the CDR3: TGTGCCAGCAGCACACGTATCCGAACATCCCAGTACTTC.

The chain recombines TRBV5-1 with TRBJ1-2; D unclear. The CDR3 length is 14 residues. The germline gives CDR1 SGHRS, CDR2 YFSETQ. The V end was cut by 3 bases, the J end by 4 bases, with 13 bases between. In DNA form, the CDR3 reads TGCGCCAGCAGCTCCCGAGAGGGAACCTATGGCTACACCTTC. It specifies CASSSREGTYGYTF.

The chain combines TRBV7-8 with TRBJ1-5, with a tentative D call TRBD1 (6 bases). V dropped 6 bases and J dropped 0 bases, with 12 bases sitting between them. This CDR3 contains 15 residues. Germline-derived CDR1 and CDR2 are SGHVS and FQNEAQ. CDR3 in amino acids: CASRRTATSNQPQHF. CDR3 nucleotides: TGTGCCAGCAGGCGGACAGCCACTAGCAATCAGCCCCAGCATTTT.

This chain links TRBV27 with TRBJ2-5, with D perhaps matching TRBD2 (6 bases). With 6 bases removed from V and 5 bases from J, the gap between germline ends came to 10 bases. Germline V gene lookup returns CDR1 MNHEY and CDR2 SMNVEV (reference sequence). The CDR3 has 12 amino acids. The CDR3 nucleotides read TGTGCCAGCAGCGGGACTGGGGAGACCCAGTACTTC. This gives the protein CASSGTGETQYF.

The V gene is TRBV5-1, the J gene TRBJ1-2, with TRBD1 matching 7 bases. J lost 2 bases, V lost 0 bases, and 7 bases had no gene match. The CDR3 sequence is 16 residues long. CDR1 and CDR2 from the germline V gene are SGHRS and YFSETQ. CDR3: CASSLVGTGENYGYTF. The DNA for the CDR3 is TGCGCCAGCAGCTTGGTGGGTACAGGGGAAAACTATGGCTACACCTTC.

Notes on this clone: The germline gene is not matched at one end of the junction; a read error may be the cause. The chain combines TRBV7-7 with TRBJ2-2; 8 bases line up with TRBD2. Germline-derived CDR1 and CDR2 are SSHAT and FNYEAQ (reference sequence). This CDR3 has 18 amino acids. The CDR3 region is CASSPLRRSGGYTGELFF. Here the CDR3 DNA reads TGTGCTAGCAGCCCCCTCAGGAGGAGCGGGGGATACACCGGGGAGCTGTTTTTT.

V is TRBV9 and J is TRBJ2-1; 9 bases agree with TRBD1. Trimming took 0 bases from V and 10 from J; bases not matched to a gene: 11. Germline V CDR1 and CDR2: SGDLS, YYNGEE. This CDR3 comprises 16 residues. CDR3 residues: CASSVALGQGVREQFF. The CDR3 coding sequence is TGTGCCAGCAGCGTAGCCTTGGGACAGGGAGTGAGGGAGCAGTTCTTC.

The rearrangement joins TRBV27 to TRBJ1-2, with TRBD1 as a possible D gene (6 bases). CDR1 is MNHEY and CDR2 is SMNVEV in the germline V gene (reference sequence). Trimming removed 2 bases at V and 8 bases at J, with 18 bases between. The CDR3 is made up of 15 amino acids. The CDR3 here is CASSLVGGGAGGYTF. In DNA form, the CDR3 reads TGTGCCAGCAGTTTAGTGGGAGGGGGAGCGGGCGGCTACACCTTC.

The chain has TRBV20-1 and TRBJ1-2, with D uncertain. V lost 4 bases and J lost 6, with 9 bases in between. Germline CDR1 is DFQATT and CDR2 is SNEGSKA (reference sequence). The CDR3 has 11 amino acids. The chain's CDR3 is CSATSADGYTF. CDR3 in DNA: TGCAGTGCTACATCCGCGGATGGCTACACCTTC.

The chain has TRBV5-1 and TRBJ2-5, with 11 bases that match TRBD2. Germline values: CDR1 SGHRS, CDR2 YFSETQ. V shed 7 bases and J 12 bases; nucleotides not matched to a gene: 14. The CDR3 has 14 residues. The CDR3 DNA is TGCGCCAGCCAAGGGGGGACTAGCGGTGAGACGGAGTACTTC. Its protein is CASQGGTSGETEYF.

This clone showed up just a few times. V and J are TRBV11-2 and TRBJ2-7; no definite D call. Germline V gene data show CDR1 as SGHAT and CDR2 as FQNNGV. The V end lost 6 bases, the J end lost 3 bases, and 6 bases lay between the germline ends. There are 11 residues in the CDR3. CDR3 amino acids: CASRQYYEQYF. DNA of the CDR3: TGTGCCAGCAGACAGTACTACGAGCAGTACTTC. The whole variable domain, remainder taken from reference TRBV11-2 and TRBJ2-7, is EAGVAQSPRYKIIEKRQSVAFWCNPISGHATLYWYQQILGQGPKLLIQFQNNGVVDDSQLPKDRFSAERLKGVDSTLKIQPAKLEDSAVYLCASRQYYEQYFGPGTRLTVT.

This sequence joins TRBV5-1 and TRBJ2-5; the match to TRBD1 covers 7 bases. This CDR3 spans 13 amino acids. Germline CDR1 SGHRS, CDR2 YFSETQ. J lost 5 bases, V lost 2 bases, and 3 bases had no gene match. The CDR3 DNA sequence: TGCGCCAGCAGCTTTGGGACAGTGGAGACCCAGTACTTC. It yields the protein CASSFGTVETQYF.

The chain employs TRBV29-1 and TRBJ1-2, with 7 bases identical to TRBD1. The junction had 14 bases not matched to a gene; V was cut back by 5 bases and J by 5 bases. The CDR3 spans 15 residues. Germline CDR1 is SQVTM and CDR2 is ANQGSEA. The CDR3 reads CSVLLPRQGAYGYTF. The CDR3 DNA follows: TGCAGCGTTCTCCTCCCTCGACAGGGTGCATATGGCTACACCTTC. Full variable domain (rest looked up from reference TRBV29-1 and TRBJ1-2): SAVISQKPSRDICQRGTSLTIQCQVDSQVTMMFWYRQQPGQSLTLIATANQGSEATYESGFVIDKFPISRPNLTFSTLTVSNMSPEDSSIYLCSVLLPRQGAYGYTFGSGTRLTVV.

The rearrangement joins TRBV28 to TRBJ1-2; TRBD1 matches at 8 bases. CDR1 is MDHEN and CDR2 is SYDVKM in the germline V gene. After removal of 8 bases from V and 3 bases from J, the junction contained 8 bases not matched to a gene. The CDR3 totals 14 residues. CDR3 in DNA: TGTGCCAGCTCCGGTCAGGGGGCCTACTATGGCTACACCTTC. Translated, it gives CASSGQGAYYGYTF.